This T cell receptor beta chain was sequenced for a study of blood T cell repertoires in COVID-19. The data were produced by immunoSEQ multiplex PCR, yet TCRdb's version contains in-frame clones alone and is incomplete. Altogether 200,000 to 250,000 clones are present, around 90% being singletons, with the ten largest covering about 6.3%. V gave up 0 bases and J gave up 3 bases, with 7 bases separating them. The CDR3 runs to 14 residues. Looked up from germline, CDR1 is SGDLS and CDR2 is YYNGEE. The receptor was isolated from a man in his 60s who had recovered from COVID-19. The sequencing input was peripheral blood. The chain recombines TRBV9 with TRBJ1-3, with D hard to call. CDR3 nucleotides: TGTGCCAGCAGCGTAGACTATAATGGAAACACCATATATTTT. As protein: CASSVDYNGNTIYF.